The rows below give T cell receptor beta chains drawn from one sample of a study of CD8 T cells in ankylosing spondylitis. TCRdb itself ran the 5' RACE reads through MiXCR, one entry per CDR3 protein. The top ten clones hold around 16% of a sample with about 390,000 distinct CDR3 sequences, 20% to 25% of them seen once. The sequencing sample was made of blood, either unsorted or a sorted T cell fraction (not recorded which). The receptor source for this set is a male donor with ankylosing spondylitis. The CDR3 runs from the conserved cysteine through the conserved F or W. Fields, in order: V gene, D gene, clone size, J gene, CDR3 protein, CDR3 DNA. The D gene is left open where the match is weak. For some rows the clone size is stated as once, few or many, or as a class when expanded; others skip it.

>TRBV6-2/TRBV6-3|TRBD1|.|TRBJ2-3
CASSYGTGRTDTQYF
TGTGCCAGCAGTTATGGGACAGGCCGCACAGATACGCAGTATTTT
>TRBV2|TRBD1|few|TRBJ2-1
CASSEISRGYNEQFF
TGTGCCAGCAGTGAAATTAGCAGGGGGTACAATGAGCAGTTCTTC
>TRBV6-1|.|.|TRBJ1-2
CASSEGGGKTYTF
TGTGCCAGCAGTGAAGGGGGCGGGAAGACCTACACCTTC
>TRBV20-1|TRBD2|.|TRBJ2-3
CSARTPTGGRPTQYF
TGCAGTGCTAGAACTCCAACGGGGGGGCGCCCTACGCAGTATTTT
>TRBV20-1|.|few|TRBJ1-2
CSDQLNYGYTF
TGCAGTGATCAGCTGAACTATGGCTACACCTTC
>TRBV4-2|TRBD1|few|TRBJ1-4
CASSLGSGQGAEKLFF
TGTGCCAGCAGCCTTGGATCGGGACAGGGGGCTGAAAAACTGTTTTTT
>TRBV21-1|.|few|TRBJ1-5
CPPRGDHSNQPQHF
TGTCCACCCCGGGGAGACCATAGCAATCAGCCCCAGCATTTT
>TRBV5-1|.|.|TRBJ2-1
CASSLPRDNEQFF
TGCGCCAGCAGCTTACCCCGAGACAATGAGCAGTTCTTC
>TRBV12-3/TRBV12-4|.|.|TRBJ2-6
CASTPALGGANVLTF
TGTGCCAGCACCCCTGCTCTGGGTGGGGCCAACGTCCTGACTTTC
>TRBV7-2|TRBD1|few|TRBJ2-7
CASTLQGQTSEQYF
TGTGCCAGCACCCTGCAGGGACAGACGTCCGAGCAGTACTTC
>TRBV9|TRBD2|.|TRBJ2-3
CASSVEAGRTDTQYF
TGTGCCAGCAGCGTAGAAGCGGGGAGAACAGATACGCAGTATTTT
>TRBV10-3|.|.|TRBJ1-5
CAIRRTPRKQPQHF
TGTGCCATCAGACGAACGCCCAGGAAGCAGCCCCAGCATTTT
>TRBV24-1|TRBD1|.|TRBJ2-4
CATPGTGELLAKNIQYF
TGTGCCACCCCAGGGACAGGGGAGCTTCTGGCCAAAAACATTCAGTACTTC
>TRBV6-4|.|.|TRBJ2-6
CASSTVARGTGANVLTF
TGTGCCAGCAGTACCGTGGCACGAGGTACGGGGGCCAACGTCCTGACTTTC
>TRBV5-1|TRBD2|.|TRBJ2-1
CASSLGVLAGVLDEQFF
TGCGCCAGCAGCTTGGGGGTACTAGCGGGAGTTTTGGATGAGCAGTTCTTC
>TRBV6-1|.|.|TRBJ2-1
CASNPLFSYNEQFF
TGTGCCAGCAATCCCTTGTTTTCCTACAATGAGCAGTTCTTC
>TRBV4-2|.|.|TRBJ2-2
CASSQDPGRVLSGELFF
TGTGCCAGCAGCCAAGACCCCGGAAGGGTCCTCTCCGGGGAGCTGTTTTTT